A selection of T cell receptor beta chains follows, all from one sample in a study of human T cells and chemical hapten exposure. TCRdb redid the calling of the RACE reads with MiXCR, one entry per CDR3 protein. Among nearly 85,000 distinct CDR3 sequences listed, more than 9% were seen once. This sample comprised whole blood, obtained in connection with sensitization to the hapten diphenylcyclopropenone (DPC). The source of these receptors is a young man with alopecia areata. Some clones in this sample may be carry-over from other donors' samples. CDR3s leave out the opening cysteine and the closing phenylalanine or tryptophan. Only some rows state a clone size, as once, few, many or a class for expanded clones.

J | V | size | CDR3
TRBJ1-1 | TRBV20-1 | . | SARGGRWSTEAF
TRBJ2-6 | TRBV2 | many | ASTWDGRSGANVLT
TRBJ1-5 | TRBV11-2 | . | ASSRIGGGRQPQH
TRBJ2-7 | TRBV18 | few | ASSSGPASYEQY
TRBJ2-7 | TRBV11-2 | many | ASSLLGVLNYEQY
TRBJ1-4 | TRBV9 | few | ASSVGGVATNEKLF
TRBJ1-2 | TRBV7-2 | many | ASSLVWTGEEDGYT
TRBJ1-4 | TRBV7-2 | . | ASSLGDRGRNEKLF
TRBJ1-3 | TRBV29-1 | few | SVKQAHSGNTIY
TRBJ1-1 | TRBV7-9 | many | ASSIRPTNTEAF
TRBJ1-5 | TRBV18 | many | ASSPTPVGNQPQH
TRBJ2-3 | TRBV11-1 | . | ASSLSRTSLSTDTQY
TRBJ2-1 | TRBV7-6 | few | ASSLGEGNEQF
TRBJ1-1 | TRBV12-3/TRBV12-4 | many | ASSFGRVGNTEAF
TRBJ1-4 | TRBV10-3 | few | AIRGRANEKLF
TRBJ2-3 | TRBV29-1 | few | SVEDPRGRGGTDTQY
TRBJ2-1 | TRBV27 | few | ASSLGTGGRWLKNEQF
TRBJ1-1 | TRBV7-9 | . | ASSLARGLPNTEAF
TRBJ2-3 | TRBV5-4 | . | ASSLGTSGGLSTDTQY
TRBJ1-1 | TRBV5-4 | few | ASSLAGQVNTEAF
TRBJ1-1 | TRBV7-3 | . | ASSLSGTMNTEAF
TRBJ2-3 | TRBV29-1 | many | SVAMFTDTQY
TRBJ2-1 | TRBV5-1 | . | ASSSWTGGNNEQF
TRBJ2-5 | TRBV19 | few | ASSIWGGARETQY
TRBJ2-2 | TRBV7-2 | many | ASSFVQTGELF
TRBJ2-5 | TRBV7-2 | few | ASSSPGRARETQY
TRBJ1-5 | TRBV6-2/TRBV6-3 | few | ASATSGSNQPQH
TRBJ2-5 | TRBV6-2/TRBV6-3 | many | ASSYLRMETQY
TRBJ1-1 | TRBV6-5 | few | ASSAQGSRGAF
TRBJ1-2 | TRBV3-1 | . | ASSQMSGGYGYT
TRBJ2-7 | TRBV28 | . | ASRTGLYEQY
TRBJ2-2 | TRBV19 | few | ASSTYRVNTGELF
TRBJ1-4 | TRBV29-1 | few | SASISGTGNEKLF
TRBJ1-2 | TRBV10-3 | . | AMSEVAPYGYT
TRBJ2-1 | TRBV3-1 | . | ASSQDGSRAGQF
TRBJ1-2 | TRBV11-2 | many | ASSLGAQSGYGYT
TRBJ2-5 | TRBV12-3/TRBV12-4 | many | ASSTDVGTQY
TRBJ1-2 | TRBV27 | many | ASSPVMGWINYGYT
TRBJ2-2 | TRBV27 | few | ASNKLTGVSSGELF
TRBJ2-5 | TRBV29-1 | . | SVVVYQETQY
TRBJ1-2 | TRBV28 | many | ASSLSGNYGYT
TRBJ2-2 | TRBV19 | . | ASRPGQRHTGELF
TRBJ1-2 | TRBV29-1 | many | SVGPVMTDYGYT
TRBJ1-2 | TRBV24-1 | many | ATSDLEEKDYT
TRBJ1-2 | TRBV7-6 | . | ASSLGDGSSYGYT